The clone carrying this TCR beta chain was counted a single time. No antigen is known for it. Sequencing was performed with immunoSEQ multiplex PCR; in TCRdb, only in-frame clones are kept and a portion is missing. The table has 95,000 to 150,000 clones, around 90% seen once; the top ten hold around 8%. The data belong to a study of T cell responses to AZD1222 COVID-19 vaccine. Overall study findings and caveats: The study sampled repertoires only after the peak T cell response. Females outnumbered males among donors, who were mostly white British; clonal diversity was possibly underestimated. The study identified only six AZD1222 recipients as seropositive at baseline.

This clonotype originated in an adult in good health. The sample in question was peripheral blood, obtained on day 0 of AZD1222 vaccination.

The DNA of the CDR3 is TGTGCCAGCAGCTTAAAGGGTGGAGAGGCGGGTCTAGCGTCCGAGCAGTACTTC. Amino acids: CASSLKGGEAGLASEQYF. V usage is TRBV11-3 and J usage is TRBJ2-7; D may be TRBD2 (6 bases). Trimming removed 2 bases from V and 6 bases from J, with 26 bases in between. CDR3 size: 18 residues. Germline assignment: CDR1 SGHNT and CDR2 YENEEA.